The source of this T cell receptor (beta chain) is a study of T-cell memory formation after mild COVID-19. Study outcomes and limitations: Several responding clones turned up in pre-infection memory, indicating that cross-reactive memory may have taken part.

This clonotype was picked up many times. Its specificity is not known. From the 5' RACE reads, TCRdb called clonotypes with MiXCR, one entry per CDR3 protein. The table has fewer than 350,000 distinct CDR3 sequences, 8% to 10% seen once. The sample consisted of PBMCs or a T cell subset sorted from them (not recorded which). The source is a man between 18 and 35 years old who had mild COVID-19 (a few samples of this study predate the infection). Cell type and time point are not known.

The CDR3, as DNA: TGCGCCAGCAGCTTAGGTCCCTCGGGGGGCCAGCCCCAGCATTTT. It codes for CASSLGPSGGQPQHF. The chain couples TRBV5-1 to TRBJ1-5, with a possible D match to TRBD1 (6 bases). From germline, CDR1 is SGHRS and CDR2 YFSETQ. The CDR3 extends over 15 amino acids. The V end was cut by 2 bases, the J end by 7 bases, with 16 bases between.